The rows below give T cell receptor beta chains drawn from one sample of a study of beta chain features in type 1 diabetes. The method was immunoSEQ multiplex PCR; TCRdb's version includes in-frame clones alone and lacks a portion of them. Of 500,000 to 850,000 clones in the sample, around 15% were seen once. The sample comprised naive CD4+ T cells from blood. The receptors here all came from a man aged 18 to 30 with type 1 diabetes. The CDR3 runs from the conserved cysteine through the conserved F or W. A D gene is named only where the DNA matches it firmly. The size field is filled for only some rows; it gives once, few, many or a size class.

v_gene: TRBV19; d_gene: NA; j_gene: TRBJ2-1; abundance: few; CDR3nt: TGTGCCAGCGGTTACAATGAGCAGTTCTTC; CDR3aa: CASGYNEQFF
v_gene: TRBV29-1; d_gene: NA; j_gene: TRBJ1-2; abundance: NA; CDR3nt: TGCAGCGTTGAGCCGGGGGCTAACTATGGCTACACCTTC; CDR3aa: CSVEPGANYGYTF
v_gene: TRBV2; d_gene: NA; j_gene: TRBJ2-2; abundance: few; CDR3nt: TGTGCCAGCAGGGTAGATTCGGTCGGGGAGCTGTTTTTT; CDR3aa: CASRVDSVGELFF
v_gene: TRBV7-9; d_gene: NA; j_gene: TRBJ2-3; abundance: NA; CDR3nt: TGTGCCAGCAGCTTCGTAGGGACTAGCACAGATACGCAGTATTTT; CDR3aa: CASSFVGTSTDTQYF
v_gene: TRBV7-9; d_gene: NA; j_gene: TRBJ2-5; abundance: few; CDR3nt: TGTGCCAGCAGCTCAGGATGGTACGGGACCCAGTACTTC; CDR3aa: CASSSGWYGTQYF
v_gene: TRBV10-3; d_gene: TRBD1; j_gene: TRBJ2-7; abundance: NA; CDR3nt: TGTGCCATCAGTGAGGGGACAGGGACTTCCTACGAGCAGTACTTC; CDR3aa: CAISEGTGTSYEQYF
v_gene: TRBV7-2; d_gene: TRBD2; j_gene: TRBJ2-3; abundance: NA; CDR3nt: TGTGCCAGCAGCCTTCTAGCGGTGCTTGATAAAGATACGCAGTATTTT; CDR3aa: CASSLLAVLDKDTQYF
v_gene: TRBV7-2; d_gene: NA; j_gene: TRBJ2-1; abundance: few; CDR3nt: TGTGCCAGCAGCTTATCCCGACTAGACTACAATGAGCAGTTCTTC; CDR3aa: CASSLSRLDYNEQFF
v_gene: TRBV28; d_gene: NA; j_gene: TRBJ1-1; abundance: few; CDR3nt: TGTGCCAGCAGCCTACTTAGCACTGAAGCTTTCTTT; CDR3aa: CASSLLSTEAFF
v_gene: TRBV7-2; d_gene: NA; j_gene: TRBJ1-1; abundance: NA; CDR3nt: TGTGCCAGCAGCTTAGACACTGAAGCTTTCTTT; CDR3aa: CASSLDTEAFF
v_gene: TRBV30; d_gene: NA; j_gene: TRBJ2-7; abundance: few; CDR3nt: TGTGCCTGGCGCCAAGAGGGGTACGAGCAGTACTTC; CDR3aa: CAWRQEGYEQYF
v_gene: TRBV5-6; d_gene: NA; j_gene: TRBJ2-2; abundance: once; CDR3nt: TGTGCCAGCAGCTCCTATCGGGTTGGGGGGTCCGGGGAGCTGTTTTTT; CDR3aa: CASSSYRVGGSGELFF
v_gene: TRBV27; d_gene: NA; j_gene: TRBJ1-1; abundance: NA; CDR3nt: TGTGCCAGCAGTCGTAAAGGAAACACTGAAGCTTTCTTT; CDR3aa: CASSRKGNTEAFF
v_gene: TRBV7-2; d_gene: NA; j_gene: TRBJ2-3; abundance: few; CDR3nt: TGTGCCAGCAGCTTAGTGCTGGCACCCGGGCCTACGCAGTATTTT; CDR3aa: CASSLVLAPGPTQYF
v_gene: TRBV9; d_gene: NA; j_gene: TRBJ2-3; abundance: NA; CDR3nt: TGTGCCAGCAGCGTAAGTAAGGCTAGCACAGATACGCAGTATTTT; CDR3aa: CASSVSKASTDTQYF
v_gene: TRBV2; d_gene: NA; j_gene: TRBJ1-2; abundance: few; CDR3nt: TGTGCCAGTCGAAAAGCGGGTAACTATGGCTACACCTTC; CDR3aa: CASRKAGNYGYTF
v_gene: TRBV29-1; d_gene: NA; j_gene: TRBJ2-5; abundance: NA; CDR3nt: TGCACCACCATGGGAGGCCAGGAGACCCAGTACTTC; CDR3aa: CTTMGGQETQYF
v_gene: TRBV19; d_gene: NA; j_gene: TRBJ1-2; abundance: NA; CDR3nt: TGTGCCTCCTCAGCCTTAGCTAACTATGGCTACACCTTC; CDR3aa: CASSALANYGYTF
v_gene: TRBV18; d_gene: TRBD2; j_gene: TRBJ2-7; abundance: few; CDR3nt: TGTGCCAGCTCCCCGAGCCTAGCGGGCGACGAGCAGTACTTC; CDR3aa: CASSPSLAGDEQYF
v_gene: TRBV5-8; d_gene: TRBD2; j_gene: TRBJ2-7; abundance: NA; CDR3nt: TGTGCCAGCAGCTTGAGGCTAGCGGGAGCCTACGAGCAGTACTTC; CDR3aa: CASSLRLAGAYEQYF
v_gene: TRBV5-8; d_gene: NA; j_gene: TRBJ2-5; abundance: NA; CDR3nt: TGTGCCAGCAGCCCATCGCGGGAGACCCAGTACTTC; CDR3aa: CASSPSRETQYF
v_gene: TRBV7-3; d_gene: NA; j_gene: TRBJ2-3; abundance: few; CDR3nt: TGTGCCAGCAGCTTAAGAGGGACTAGCACAGATACGCAGTATTTT; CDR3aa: CASSLRGTSTDTQYF
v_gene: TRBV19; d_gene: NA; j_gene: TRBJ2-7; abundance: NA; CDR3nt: TGTGCCAGTAGTATAAATCGAGCGAGGGCATCCTACGAGCAGTACTTC; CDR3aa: CASSINRARASYEQYF
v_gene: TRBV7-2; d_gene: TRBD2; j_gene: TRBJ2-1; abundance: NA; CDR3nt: TGTGCCAGCAGCGTGGCGGGAGGTACGAATGAGCAGTTCTTC; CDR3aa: CASSVAGGTNEQFF
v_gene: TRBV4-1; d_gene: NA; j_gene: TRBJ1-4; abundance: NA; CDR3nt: TGCGCCAGCAGCCAAGTAGCCGGGGAACTGTTTTTT; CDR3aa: CASSQVAGELFF
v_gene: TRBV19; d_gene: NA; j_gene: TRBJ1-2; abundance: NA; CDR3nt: TGTGCCAGTAGTATTTGGGGCGAATATGGCTACACCTTC; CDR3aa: CASSIWGEYGYTF
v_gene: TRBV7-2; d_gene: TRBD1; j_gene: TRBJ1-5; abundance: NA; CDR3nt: TGTGCCAGCAGCTTCAGGGGGAGGGGGGAGCCCCAGCATTTT; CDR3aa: CASSFRGRGEPQHF
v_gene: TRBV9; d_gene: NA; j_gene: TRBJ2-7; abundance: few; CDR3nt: TGTGCCAGCAGCGTAGACCCAGCGTCCTCCTACGAGCAGTACTTC; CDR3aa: CASSVDPASSYEQYF
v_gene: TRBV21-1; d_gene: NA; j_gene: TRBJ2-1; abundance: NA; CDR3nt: TGTGCCAGCAGCAAAGCCAGCGGGAGGCTGGATGAGCAGTTCTTC; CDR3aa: CASSKASGRLDEQFF
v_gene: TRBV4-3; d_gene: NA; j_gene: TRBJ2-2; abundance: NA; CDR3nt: TGCGCCAGCAGCCAGGACCCAGGGAAATACACCGGGGAGCTGTTTTTT; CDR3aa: CASSQDPGKYTGELFF
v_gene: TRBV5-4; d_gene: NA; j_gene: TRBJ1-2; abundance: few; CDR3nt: TGTGCCAGCACCCGATTCGGGCTGCCCCGCGGCGGCTACACCTTC; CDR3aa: CASTRFGLPRGGYTF
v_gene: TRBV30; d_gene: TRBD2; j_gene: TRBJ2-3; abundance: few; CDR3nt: TGTGCCTGGAACCCTAGGGGAAGCGGGAGGCCAGATACGCAGTATTTT; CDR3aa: CAWNPRGSGRPDTQYF
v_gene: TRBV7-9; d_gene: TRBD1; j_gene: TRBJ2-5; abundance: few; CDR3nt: TGTGCCAGCAGCTGGGACAGGGGGGAAGAGACCCAGTACTTC; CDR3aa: CASSWDRGEETQYF
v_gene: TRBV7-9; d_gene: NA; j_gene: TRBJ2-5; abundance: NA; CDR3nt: TGTGCCAGCAGCAGACCCCAAGAGACCCAGTACTTC; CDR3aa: CASSRPQETQYF
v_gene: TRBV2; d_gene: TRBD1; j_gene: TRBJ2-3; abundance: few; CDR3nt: TGTGCCAGCAGCATAATTGGCGTACAGGGGGATCTGGCAGATACGCAGTATTTT; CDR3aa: CASSIIGVQGDLADTQYF
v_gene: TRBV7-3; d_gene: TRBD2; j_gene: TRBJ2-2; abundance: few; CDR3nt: TGTGCCAGCAGAGGATCTAGCGGGGTTAACACCGGGGAGCTGTTTTTT; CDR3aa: CASRGSSGVNTGELFF
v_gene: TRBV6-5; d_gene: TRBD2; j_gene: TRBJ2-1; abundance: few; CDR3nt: TGTGCCAGCAGTTCACCGGGACTAGTTGCTGAGCAGTTCTTC; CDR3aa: CASSSPGLVAEQFF
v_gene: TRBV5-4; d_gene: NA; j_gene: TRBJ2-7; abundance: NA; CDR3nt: TGTGCCAGCACCTCGGCCGGCCTCTACGAGCAGTACTTC; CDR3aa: CASTSAGLYEQYF
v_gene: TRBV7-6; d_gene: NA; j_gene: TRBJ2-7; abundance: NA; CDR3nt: TGTGCCAGCAGCTCTAACACACAGGGAACCCTCCGCTTC; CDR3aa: CASSSNTQGTLRF
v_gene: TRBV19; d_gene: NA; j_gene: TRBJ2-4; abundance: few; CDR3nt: TGTGCCAGTAGTATAGTTGGAGGCAACATTCAGTACTTC; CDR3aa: CASSIVGGNIQYF
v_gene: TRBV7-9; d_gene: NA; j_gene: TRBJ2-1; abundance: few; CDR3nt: TGTGCCAGCAGCTTATGGGGGGAGATTGAGCAGTTCTTC; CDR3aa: CASSLWGEIEQFF
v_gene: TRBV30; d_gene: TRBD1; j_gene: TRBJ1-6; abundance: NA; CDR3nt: TGTGCCTGGAGTGCCCGGGACAGGGATAATTCACCCCTCCACTTT; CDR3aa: CAWSARDRDNSPLHF
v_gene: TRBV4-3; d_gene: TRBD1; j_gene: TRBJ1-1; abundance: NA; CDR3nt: TGCGCCAGCAGCCAATGGACAGGGCAGGGTGAAGCTTTCTTT; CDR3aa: CASSQWTGQGEAFF
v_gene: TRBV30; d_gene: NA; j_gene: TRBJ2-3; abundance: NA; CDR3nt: TGTGCCTGGAGTGTTGGGCGGACCAGCACAGATACGCAGTATTTT; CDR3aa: CAWSVGRTSTDTQYF
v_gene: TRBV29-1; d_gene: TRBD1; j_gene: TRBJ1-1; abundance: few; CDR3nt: TGCAGCGTAGACAGGGACTTGAACACTGAAGCTTTCTTT; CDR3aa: CSVDRDLNTEAFF
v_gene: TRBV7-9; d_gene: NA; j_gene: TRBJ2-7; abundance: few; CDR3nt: TGTGCCAGCAGCTTAGGACAGCTCACGGCCTACGAGCAGTACTTC; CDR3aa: CASSLGQLTAYEQYF
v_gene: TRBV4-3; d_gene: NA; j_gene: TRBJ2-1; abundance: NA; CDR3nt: TGCGCCAGCAGCCGCCTGGTTTTGGATGAGCAGTTCTTC; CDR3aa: CASSRLVLDEQFF
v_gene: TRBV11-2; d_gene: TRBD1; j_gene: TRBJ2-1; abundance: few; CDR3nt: TGTGCCAGCAGCTCTGACAGGGAGCTATATGAGCAGTTCTTC; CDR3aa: CASSSDRELYEQFF
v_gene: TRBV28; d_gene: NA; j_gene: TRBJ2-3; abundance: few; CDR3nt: TGTGCCAGCAGTATCATGGAGGCGGGGACGCAGTATTTT; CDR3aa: CASSIMEAGTQYF